This T cell receptor beta chain originates from a study of human T cells and chemical hapten exposure. On this clonotype itself: The antigen remains unidentified.

In TCRdb, the RACE reads were re-called with MiXCR into one record per CDR3 protein. The top ten clones hold 3% to 4% of a sample with under 130,000 distinct CDR3 sequences, approximately 10% of them seen once. This CDR3 region has 11 residues. Germline V gene sequence: CDR1 MNHEY, CDR2 SMNVEV (reference sequence). J was trimmed by 5 bases and V by 9 bases; bases with no gene match: 3. Regarding the study as a whole: With regard to DPC sensitization, TCRs above 1 in 1000 frequency did not change.

Time point denoted: patch test 1, 2 weeks after DPC sensitization. This sample's treatment: therapeutic diphenylcyclopropenone sensitization with weekly scalp DPC. Sample: whole blood, taken in connection with sensitization to the hapten diphenylcyclopropenone (DPC). This receptor was obtained from a woman aged 40-49 years with alopecia areata. Some clones in this sample may be carry-over from other donors' samples. The chain couples TRBV27 to TRBJ2-7, with TRBD1 identical over 8 bases. The CDR3 bases are TGTGCCAGGGCAGGGGGCGACGAGCAGTACTTC. Translated: CARAGGDEQYF.